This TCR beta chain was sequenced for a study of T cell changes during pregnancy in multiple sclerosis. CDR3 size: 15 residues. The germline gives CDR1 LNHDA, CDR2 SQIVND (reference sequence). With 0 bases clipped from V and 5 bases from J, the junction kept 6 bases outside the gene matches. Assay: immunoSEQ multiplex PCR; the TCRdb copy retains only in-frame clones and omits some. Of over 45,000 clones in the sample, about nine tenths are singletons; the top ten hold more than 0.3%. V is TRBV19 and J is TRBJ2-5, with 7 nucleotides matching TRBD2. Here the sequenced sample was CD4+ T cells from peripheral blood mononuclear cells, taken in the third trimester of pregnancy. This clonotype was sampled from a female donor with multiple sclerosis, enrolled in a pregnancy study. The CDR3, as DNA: TGTGCCAGTAGTATAGATCGGCTAGCGGAGGAGACCCAGTACTTC. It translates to CASSIDRLAEETQYF. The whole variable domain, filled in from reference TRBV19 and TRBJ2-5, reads DGGITQSPKYLFRKEGQNVTLSCEQNLNHDAMYWYRQDPGQGLRLIYYSQIVNDFQKGDIAEGYSVSREKKESFPLTVTSAQKNPTAFYLCASSIDRLAEETQYFGPGTRLLVL.